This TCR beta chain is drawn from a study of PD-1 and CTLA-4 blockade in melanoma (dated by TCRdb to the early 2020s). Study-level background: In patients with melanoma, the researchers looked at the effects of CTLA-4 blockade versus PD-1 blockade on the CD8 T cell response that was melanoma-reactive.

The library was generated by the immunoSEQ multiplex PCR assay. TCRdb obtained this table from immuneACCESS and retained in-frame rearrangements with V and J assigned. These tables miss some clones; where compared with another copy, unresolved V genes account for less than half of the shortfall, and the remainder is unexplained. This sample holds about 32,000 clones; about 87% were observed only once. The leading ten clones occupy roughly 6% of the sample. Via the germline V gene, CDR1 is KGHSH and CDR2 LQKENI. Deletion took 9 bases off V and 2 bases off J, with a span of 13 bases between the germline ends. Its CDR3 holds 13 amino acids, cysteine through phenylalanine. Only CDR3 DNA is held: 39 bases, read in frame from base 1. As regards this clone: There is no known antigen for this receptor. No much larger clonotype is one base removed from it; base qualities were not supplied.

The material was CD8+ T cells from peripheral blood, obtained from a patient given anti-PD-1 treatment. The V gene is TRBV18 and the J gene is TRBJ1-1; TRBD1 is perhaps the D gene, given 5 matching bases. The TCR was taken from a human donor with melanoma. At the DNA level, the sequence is TGTGCCAGTTCCCTCCAGGGAAACACTGAAGCTTTCTTT. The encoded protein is CASSLQGNTEAFF.